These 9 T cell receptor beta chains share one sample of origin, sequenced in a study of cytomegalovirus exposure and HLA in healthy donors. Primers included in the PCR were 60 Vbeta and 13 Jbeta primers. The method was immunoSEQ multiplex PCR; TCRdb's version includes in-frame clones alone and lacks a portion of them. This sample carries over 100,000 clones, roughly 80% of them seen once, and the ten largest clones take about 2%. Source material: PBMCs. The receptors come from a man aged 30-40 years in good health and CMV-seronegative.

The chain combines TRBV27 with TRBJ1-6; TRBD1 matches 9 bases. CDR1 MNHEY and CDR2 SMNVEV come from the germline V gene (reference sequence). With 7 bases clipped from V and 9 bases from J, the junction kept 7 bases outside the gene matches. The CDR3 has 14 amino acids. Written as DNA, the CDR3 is TGTGCCAGCACCTCACAGGGGGCTAGTTCACCCCTCCACTTT. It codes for CASTSQGASSPLHF.

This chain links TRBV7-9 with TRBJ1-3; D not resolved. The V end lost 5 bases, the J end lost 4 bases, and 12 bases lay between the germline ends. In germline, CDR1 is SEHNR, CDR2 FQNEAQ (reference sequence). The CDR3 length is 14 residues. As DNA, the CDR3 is TGTGCCAGCAGCCCTTGGGAGGGCGGAAACACCATATATTTT. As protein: CASSPWEGGNTIYF. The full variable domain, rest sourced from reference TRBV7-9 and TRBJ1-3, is DTGVSQNPRHKITKRGQNVTFRCDPISEHNRLYWYRQTLGQGPEFLTYFQNEAQLEKSRLLSDRFSAERPKGSFSTLEIQRTEQGDSAMYLCASSPWEGGNTIYFGEGSWLTVV.

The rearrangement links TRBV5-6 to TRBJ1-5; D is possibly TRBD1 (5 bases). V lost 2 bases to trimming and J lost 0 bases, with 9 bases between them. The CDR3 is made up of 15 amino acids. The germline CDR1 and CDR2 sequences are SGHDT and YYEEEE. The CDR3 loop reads CASSFREASNQPQHF. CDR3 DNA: TGTGCCAGCAGCTTCAGGGAGGCTAGCAATCAGCCCCAGCATTTT.

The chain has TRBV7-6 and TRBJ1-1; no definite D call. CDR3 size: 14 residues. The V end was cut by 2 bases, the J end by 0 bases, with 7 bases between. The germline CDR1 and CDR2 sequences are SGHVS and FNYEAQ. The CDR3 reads CASSLRTLNTEAFF. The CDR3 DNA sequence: TGTGCCAGCAGCTTAAGGACTTTGAACACTGAAGCTTTCTTT.

Written as DNA, the CDR3 is TGTGCCAGCAGCTTGGGGACAGGTCTCTCCTACGAGCAGTACTTC. It yields the protein CASSLGTGLSYEQYF. J is TRBJ2-7 and V is TRBV7-9, with 8 positions matching TRBD1. The CDR3 has 15 residues. Germline V gene data show CDR1 as SEHNR and CDR2 as FQNEAQ (reference sequence). The V and J ends lost 3 bases and 0 bases, in that order; junction bases with no gene match: 4.

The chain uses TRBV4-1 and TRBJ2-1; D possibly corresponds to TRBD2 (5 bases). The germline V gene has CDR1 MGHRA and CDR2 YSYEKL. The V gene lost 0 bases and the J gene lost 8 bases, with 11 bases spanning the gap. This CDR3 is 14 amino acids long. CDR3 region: CASSQDLRADEQFF. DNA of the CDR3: TGCGCCAGCAGCCAAGATCTTAGAGCGGATGAGCAGTTCTTC.

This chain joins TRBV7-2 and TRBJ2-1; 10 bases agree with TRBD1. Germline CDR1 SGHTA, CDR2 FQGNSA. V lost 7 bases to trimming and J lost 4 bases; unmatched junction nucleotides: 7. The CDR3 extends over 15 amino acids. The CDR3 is CASTFDRGQYNEQFF. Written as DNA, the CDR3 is TGTGCCAGCACGTTCGACAGGGGGCAATACAATGAGCAGTTCTTC.

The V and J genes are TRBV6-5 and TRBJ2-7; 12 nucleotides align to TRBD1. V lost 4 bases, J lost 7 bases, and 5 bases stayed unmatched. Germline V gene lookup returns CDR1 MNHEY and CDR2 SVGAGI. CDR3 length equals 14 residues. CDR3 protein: CASSSGTGGREQYF. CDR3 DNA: TGTGCCAGCAGTTCCGGGACAGGGGGCCGGGAGCAGTACTTC.

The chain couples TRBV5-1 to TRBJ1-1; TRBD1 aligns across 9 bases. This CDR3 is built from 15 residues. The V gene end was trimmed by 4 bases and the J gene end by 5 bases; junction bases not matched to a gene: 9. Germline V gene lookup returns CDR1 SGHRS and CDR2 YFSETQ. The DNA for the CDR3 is TGCGCCAGCAGCCGGGGGACAGGGCAACGGACTGAAGCTTTCTTT. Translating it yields CASSRGTGQRTEAFF.